Presented here are 3 T cell receptor beta chains from one specimen sequenced in a study of STAT5B mutations in CD4+ large granular lymphocyte leukemia. The repertoire was sequenced with immunoSEQ multiplex PCR; TCRdb's copy has only in-frame clones and lacks some. The table shows roughly 32,000 clones, with under 85% occurring only once. The sample consisted of CD4+ T cells from blood buffy coats. These receptors all stem from a human donor in good health.

The chain joins TRBV30 to TRBJ1-3; the D gene is possibly TRBD1 (6 bases). The length of the CDR3 is 15 residues. V was shortened by 4 bases and J by 3 bases, with 16 bases between the two germline ends. CDR1 is GTSNPN and CDR2 is SVGIG in the germline V gene (reference sequence). CDR3 region: CAWNLEGTNGNTIYF. CDR3 coding DNA: TGTGCCTGGAATCTGGAGGGGACAAATGGAAACACCATATATTTT.

This clone came up once. The chain combines TRBV5-4 with TRBJ2-7, with D perhaps TRBD1 (5 bases). The CDR3 is 15 residues long. Germline lookup yields CDR1 SGHNT and CDR2 YYREEE (reference sequence). V shed 2 bases and J shed 1 base, with 13 bases lying between them. The CDR3 DNA reads TGTGCCAGCAGCTTATATCAGGGTGTGTCCTACGAGCAGTACTTC. Amino acids: CASSLYQGVSYEQYF.

The V and J genes are TRBV19 and TRBJ1-5; 7 positions match TRBD1. CDR3 length equals 17 residues. V lost 3 bases and J lost 3; bases outside the gene matches: 11. Germline assignment: CDR1 LNHDA and CDR2 SQIVND (reference sequence). The CDR3: CASSMMGQLLINQPQHF. CDR3 nucleotide sequence: TGTGCCAGTAGTATGATGGGACAGCTCCTAATCAATCAGCCCCAGCATTTT.